The 29 T cell receptor beta chains in this list originate from one sample, sequenced in a study of blood T cell repertoires in COVID-19. TCRdb's table, derived via immunoSEQ multiplex PCR, lists solely in-frame clones and lacks some. The data hold about 44,000 clones, with around 90% observed a single time. The sequencing input was peripheral blood. All receptors come from an elderly woman in a cohort sampled during active or convalescent COVID-19.

The chain is built from TRBV9 and TRBJ2-7; TRBD1 aligns across 7 bases. In germline, CDR1 is SGDLS, CDR2 YYNGEE. The length of the CDR3 is 14 residues. The V and J ends lost 3 bases and 2 bases, in that order; junction bases with no gene match: 5. This CDR3 is CASSANTGAYEQYF. For the CDR3, the DNA is TGTGCCAGCAGCGCTAATACAGGGGCCTACGAGCAGTACTTC.

The chain has TRBV4-2 and TRBJ2-5; 11 bases match TRBD2. V was pared by 9 bases and J by 5 bases, with 11 bases of the junction left unmatched. Germline values: CDR1 LGHNA, CDR2 YNFKEQ. The CDR3 consists of 15 residues. The CDR3 DNA follows: TGTGCCAGTGGGCTAGCGGGGGGCCGGGGGGAGACCCAGTACTTC. Protein: CASGLAGGRGETQYF.

The V and J genes are TRBV21-1 and TRBJ2-7; TRBD2 reflects the table's D call only, with no check against the DNA. TRBV21-1 is listed as a pseudogene. The CDR3 runs 16 residues. The CDR3 loop is CASSKDLRGGPHEQYF. In DNA form, the CDR3 reads TGTGCCAGCAGCAAAGATTTGCGGGGGGGCCCCCACGAGCAGTACTTC.

This chain connects TRBV10-3 to TRBJ2-1; a possible D gene is TRBD2 (5 bases). This CDR3 spans 13 amino acids. V was pared by 0 bases and J by 10 bases, with 10 bases between. Germline V gene sequence: CDR1 ENHRY, CDR2 SYGVKD. In nucleotides, the CDR3 is TGTGCCATCAGTGAGTCGCCTAGCCAGGAGCAGTTCTTC. Protein product: CAISESPSQEQFF.

The rearrangement joins TRBV7-2 to TRBJ2-1, with TRBD2 as a possible D gene (6 bases). V was shortened by 4 bases and J by 0 bases, with 16 bases between the two germline ends. This CDR3 spans 17 amino acids. In germline, CDR1 is SGHTA, CDR2 FQGNSA. The CDR3 DNA sequence: TGTGCCAGCAGCTCAGTTGTTCGGGGGAGCTCCTACAATGAGCAGTTCTTC. It is translated as CASSSVVRGSSYNEQFF.

The chain carries TRBV9 and TRBJ1-2, with TRBD1 matching over 7 bases. The CDR3 has 16 amino acids. The V gene end was trimmed by 0 bases and the J gene end by 7 bases; junction bases not matched to a gene: 12. Looked up from germline, CDR1 is SGDLS and CDR2 is YYNGEE. The CDR3: CASSVGGTDVLGGYTF. CDR3 nucleotides: TGTGCCAGCAGCGTAGGCGGGACAGATGTTTTGGGTGGCTACACCTTC.

The chain joins TRBV27 to TRBJ2-7; the D gene is possibly TRBD2 (6 bases). Germline lookup yields CDR1 MNHEY and CDR2 SMNVEV (reference sequence). The CDR3 extends over 15 amino acids. V lost 3 bases and J 1 base, leaving 13 bases between the germline ends. Here the CDR3 reads CASSLSLAVSYEQYF. In nucleotides, the CDR3 is TGTGCCAGCAGTTTGTCACTAGCCGTATCCTACGAGCAGTACTTC.

The chain is built from TRBV4-1 and TRBJ1-5, with 9 bases aligning to TRBD1. J gave up 6 bases and V 2 bases, and 2 bases lay outside the gene matches. The germline V gene encodes CDR1 MGHRA and CDR2 YSYEKL. CDR3 length equals 14 residues. CDR3 protein: CASSQRQGVQPQHF. CDR3 sequence (DNA): TGCGCCAGCAGCCAAAGACAGGGGGTTCAGCCCCAGCATTTT.

CDR3 region: CAWSVVPRVNTEAFF. Written as DNA, the CDR3 is TGTGCCTGGAGTGTAGTACCCAGGGTAAACACTGAAGCTTTCTTT. The chain carries TRBV30 and TRBJ1-1; D is possibly TRBD1 (5 bases). Per germline, CDR1 GTSNPN and CDR2 SVGIG (reference sequence). V shed 0 bases and J shed 2 bases, with 13 bases lying between them. The length of the CDR3 is 15 residues.

The J gene is TRBJ2-1, the V gene TRBV19; tentatively, D is TRBD1 (6 bases). V was cut by 11 bases and J by 9 bases, with 17 bases left in between. Germline values: CDR1 LNHDA, CDR2 SQIVND (reference sequence). The CDR3 totals 12 residues. The CDR3 here is CAGGERWGEQFF. CDR3 coding DNA: TGTGCCGGGGGCGAGCGGTGGGGTGAGCAGTTCTTC.

The rearrangement uses TRBV11-3 and TRBJ1-4; D unclear. The germline gives CDR1 SGHNT, CDR2 YENEEA. The CDR3 is 18 amino acids. The ends were cut back, 0 bases at V and 5 bases at J, with 19 bases in the middle. In nucleotides, the CDR3 is TGTGCCAGCAGCTTAGACCCCCCCTACCTCGAGGGCAATGAAAAACTGTTTTTT. It specifies CASSLDPPYLEGNEKLFF.

The chain joins TRBV7-9 to TRBJ2-6, with 7 bases matching TRBD1. The V segment lost 3 bases and the J segment 3 bases; nucleotides outside the gene matches: 2. CDR1 SEHNR and CDR2 FQNEAQ come from the germline V gene (reference sequence). The CDR3 is 15 residues long. The CDR3 nucleotides read TGTGCCAGCAGCTTCAGGGGGAATGGGGCCAACGTCCTGACTTTC. Protein: CASSFRGNGANVLTF.

The chain links TRBV2 to TRBJ1-2, with a tentative D call TRBD1 (5 bases). The CDR3 is made up of 13 amino acids. The V and J ends lost 4 bases and 8 bases respectively, with 14 bases between them. CDR1 is SNHLY and CDR2 is FYNNEI in the germline V gene. The CDR3: CASSVIGGDGYTF. The CDR3 DNA follows: TGTGCCAGCAGTGTAATCGGGGGAGACGGCTACACCTTC.

The sample holds a few counts of this clone. V usage is TRBV5-1 and J usage is TRBJ1-4; 7 nucleotides match TRBD1. The CDR3 covers 15 residues. The germline gives CDR1 SGHRS, CDR2 YFSETQ. J lost 3 bases, V lost 4 bases, and 6 bases had no gene match. CDR3 region: CASSTQGGANEKLFF. For the CDR3, the DNA is TGCGCCAGCAGCACCCAGGGGGGTGCTAATGAAAAACTGTTTTTT.

The chain has TRBV5-4 and TRBJ1-2; 7 bases line up with TRBD1. Germline V gene sequence: CDR1 SGHNT, CDR2 YYREEE (reference sequence). Trimming removed 0 bases from V and 1 base from J; junction bases left unmatched: 3. The CDR3 extends over 15 amino acids. DNA of the CDR3: TGTGCCAGCAGCTTGGGACAGGGCCGTAACTATGGCTACACCTTC. Encoded protein: CASSLGQGRNYGYTF.

This chain joins TRBV7-2 and TRBJ2-3; 7 bases align to TRBD2. This CDR3 spans 19 amino acids. From germline, CDR1 is SGHTA and CDR2 FQGNSA. The J segment lost 8 bases and the V segment lost 1 base, leaving 21 bases of the junction unmatched. DNA for the CDR3: TGTGCCAGCAGCTTAGATGGGGGGGTTGTTACGGGAGGCTTGGCTACGCAGTATTTT. As protein: CASSLDGGVVTGGLATQYF.

The chain combines TRBV4-1 with TRBJ1-2, with D uncertain. Per germline, CDR1 MGHRA and CDR2 YSYEKL. The CDR3 is made up of 15 amino acids. Trimming took off 0 bases at V and 8 bases at J, with 16 bases between the two ends. CDR3 residues: CASSQEPRRRAGYTF. In DNA form, the CDR3 reads TGCGCCAGCAGCCAAGAGCCCCGGCGTAGAGCGGGCTACACCTTC.

This clone appeared once. This chain connects TRBV6-5 to TRBJ2-7; tentatively, D is TRBD1 (5 bases). The CDR3 is 13 amino acids. The V gene lost 10 bases and the J gene lost 2 bases, with 15 bases spanning the gap. Germline V gene lookup returns CDR1 MNHEY and CDR2 SVGAGI. The CDR3 DNA sequence: TGTGCCACCGACGAATTGACAGCCTACGAGCAGTACTTC. Translating gives CATDELTAYEQYF.

This clone was counted between two and nine times. This chain connects TRBV2 to TRBJ2-1; TRBD2 agrees at 11 bases. The CDR3 runs to 14 residues. J lost 6 bases, V lost 10 bases, and 8 bases had no gene match. The germline gives CDR1 SNHLY, CDR2 FYNNEI. For the CDR3, the DNA is TGTGCCACCAGGGGGACTAGCGGTACCAATGAGCAGTTCTTC. It codes for CATRGTSGTNEQFF.

This clone has just a few counts. V and J are TRBV19 and TRBJ1-5; no clear D gene. The CDR3 spans 15 residues. From germline, CDR1 is LNHDA and CDR2 SQIVND (reference sequence). The V end lost 3 bases, the J end lost 0 bases, and 9 bases lay between the germline ends. This chain's CDR3 is CASSIQLYSNQPQHF. Written as DNA, the CDR3 is TGTGCCAGTAGTATTCAGTTGTATAGCAATCAGCCCCAGCATTTT.

V gene TRBV10-3 combines with J gene TRBJ1-1; D not resolved. V was pared by 6 bases and J by 2 bases, with 10 bases between. The CDR3 has 13 residues. Per germline, CDR1 ENHRY and CDR2 SYGVKD. In DNA, the CDR3 is TGTGCCATCAGGGAGAATACAAACACTGAAGCTTTCTTT. This encodes CAIRENTNTEAFF.

The chain employs TRBV6-5 and TRBJ2-7; 7 bases agree with TRBD1. The CDR3 runs 15 residues. Germline trimming cut 6 bases from V and 1 base from J; bases unmatched to any gene: 9. Germline CDR1 MNHEY, CDR2 SVGAGI. CDR3 amino acids: CASSVLYRGSYEQYF. The DNA of the CDR3 is TGTGCCAGCAGCGTCCTGTACAGGGGTTCCTACGAGCAGTACTTC.

The V call is TRBV20-1, the J call TRBJ2-1; 8 bases fit TRBD2. CDR3 length: 14 residues. The junction had 10 bases not matched to a gene; V was cut back by 3 bases and J by 9 bases. Germline CDR1 DFQATT, CDR2 SNEGSKA (reference sequence). CDR3 amino acids: CSASSAGVLSEQFF. The CDR3 coding sequence is TGCAGTGCTAGTTCAGCGGGAGTATTGAGTGAGCAGTTCTTC.

This chain connects TRBV5-4 to TRBJ1-3, with D unresolved. The V and J ends lost 0 bases and 4 bases respectively, with 5 bases between them. CDR1 is SGHNT, CDR2 YYREEE, per germline (reference sequence). The CDR3 covers 13 residues. The CDR3: CASSLERGNTIYF. In nucleotides, the CDR3 is TGTGCCAGCAGCTTGGAGCGGGGAAACACCATATATTTT.

The CDR3 here is CASSQGQGNTGELFF. Here the CDR3 DNA reads TGTGCCAGCAGCCAGGGACAGGGGAACACCGGGGAGCTGTTTTTT. The chain employs TRBV11-3 and TRBJ2-2, with TRBD1 matching over 9 bases. CDR3 length equals 15 residues. Germline V CDR1 and CDR2: SGHNT, YENEEA. The V and J ends lost 5 bases and 1 base, in that order; junction bases with no gene match: 2.

This sequence joins TRBV10-3 and TRBJ2-5, with D perhaps TRBD1 (6 bases). This CDR3 spans 14 amino acids. Germline assignment: CDR1 ENHRY and CDR2 SYGVKD. V lost 2 bases and J 4 bases, leaving 11 bases between the germline ends. Here the CDR3 DNA reads TGTGCCATCAGTGAGGATGGGACACGAGAGACCCAGTACTTC. Protein: CAISEDGTRETQYF.

The chain uses TRBV11-2 and TRBJ1-2; D gene ambiguous. The CDR3 runs 12 residues. V was trimmed by 5 bases and J by 5 bases, leaving 9 bases between them. Germline CDR1 and CDR2: SGHAT and FQNNGV. CDR3 protein: CASSTTTYGYTF. As DNA, the CDR3 is TGTGCCAGCAGCACAACGACTTATGGCTACACCTTC.

This chain uses TRBV11-3 with TRBJ2-1; 15 nucleotides line up with TRBD2. V shed 4 bases, J shed 5 bases, and the junction held 9 bases outside the gene matches. The CDR3 sequence is 18 residues long. Germline CDR1 is SGHNT and CDR2 is YENEEA. The CDR3, as DNA: TGTGCCAGCAGCTACCGGACTAGCGGGAGGGTCGAGGACAATGAGCAGTTCTTC. This gives the protein CASSYRTSGRVEDNEQFF.

This sequence joins TRBV11-3 and TRBJ2-1, with 13 bases fitting TRBD2. Germline loops: CDR1 SGHNT, CDR2 YENEEA. V lost 5 bases to trimming and J lost 10 bases; unmatched junction nucleotides: 8. The CDR3 extends over 15 amino acids. The CDR3 DNA follows: TGTGCCAGCAGCCCGGGGACTAGCGGGGACCAGGAGCAGTTCTTC. This gives the protein CASSPGTSGDQEQFF.